The 14 T cell receptor beta chains given below trace back to one sample, sequenced in a study of cytomegalovirus exposure and HLA in healthy donors. The PCR was carried out with 60 Vbeta primers and 13 Jbeta primers. Sequencing was performed with immunoSEQ multiplex PCR; in TCRdb, only in-frame clones are kept and a portion is missing. This table has around 140,000 clones, around 80% appearing once. The sample consisted of PBMCs. The receptors originated from a man under 40 in good health and CMV-seropositive.

The V gene is TRBV5-1, the J gene TRBJ2-7; 14 bases align to TRBD2. CDR1 is SGHRS and CDR2 is YFSETQ in the germline V gene. J gave up 4 bases and V 3 bases, and 9 bases lay outside the gene matches. The CDR3 has 17 residues. The CDR3 DNA sequence: TGCGCCAGCAGCTCCGGACTAGCGGGAGGCCCAGGTTACGAGCAGTACTTC. Residues: CASSSGLAGGPGYEQYF.

This rearrangement joins TRBV21-1 to TRBJ1-2; the table gives TRBD1 as D, unverified against the DNA. TRBV21-1 is a documented pseudogene. This CDR3 has 12 amino acids. CDR3 residues: CASSTHRVGYTF. The CDR3 DNA sequence: TGTGCCAGCAGCACCCACAGGGTTGGCTACACCTTC.

CDR3 residues: CASSLGPSSYNEQFF. CDR3 in DNA: TGTGCCAGCAGTTTGGGGCCTAGCTCCTACAATGAGCAGTTCTTC. V usage is TRBV27 and J usage is TRBJ2-1; D may be TRBD1 (5 bases). The V gene's germline CDR1 is MNHEY and CDR2 SMNVEV (reference sequence). The length of the CDR3 is 15 residues. Trimming took off 3 bases at V and 0 bases at J, with 9 bases between the two ends.

This chain joins TRBV19 and TRBJ1-1, with no clear D. CDR3 length: 16 amino acids. Looked up from germline, CDR1 is LNHDA and CDR2 is SQIVND (reference sequence). V was clipped by 3 bases and J by 1 base, with 15 bases between them. The CDR3 reads CASSISKQVGNTEAFF. The CDR3 DNA sequence: TGTGCCAGTAGTATTTCCAAGCAGGTGGGGAACACTGAAGCTTTCTTT.

This sequence joins TRBV6-6 and TRBJ1-2; D gene uncertain. The germline V and J ends were trimmed by 2 bases and 4 bases, with 8 bases remaining between them. Germline V CDR1 and CDR2: MNHNY, SVGAGI (reference sequence). There are 13 residues in the CDR3. The CDR3 spells CASSYTATYGYTF. The DNA for the CDR3 is TGTGCCAGCAGTTACACAGCTACCTATGGCTACACCTTC.

The V and J genes are TRBV11-2 and TRBJ2-7; tentatively, D is TRBD1 (5 bases). V lost 5 bases, J lost 5 bases, and 16 bases lay in between. The CDR3 loop spans 14 amino acids. Per the germline V gene, CDR1 is SGHAT and CDR2 is FQNNGV. The CDR3 DNA follows: TGTGCCAGCAGCCCAAGGAACGAACAGGACGAGCAGTACTTC. As protein: CASSPRNEQDEQYF.

This clone has only a few counts. This chain links TRBV30 with TRBJ1-1; D perhaps matches TRBD1 (5 bases). This CDR3 is built from 12 residues. Germline CDR1 and CDR2: GTSNPN and SVGIG (reference sequence). Trimming removed 4 bases from V and 5 bases from J, with 11 bases in between. CDR3 protein: CAWTPGSTEAFF. CDR3 coding DNA: TGTGCCTGGACCCCAGGGTCGACTGAAGCTTTCTTT. Full variable domain (missing parts from reference TRBV30 and TRBJ1-1): SQTIHQWPATLVQPVGSPLSLECTVEGTSNPNLYWYRQAAGRGLQLLFYSVGIGQISSEVPQNLSASRPQDRQFILSSKKLLLSDSGFYLCAWTPGSTEAFFGQGTRLTVV.

The chain links TRBV7-2 to TRBJ1-2; D may be TRBD1 (6 bases). Germline loops: CDR1 SGHTA, CDR2 FQGNSA. This CDR3 comprises 13 residues. Between the trimmed V and J ends, which lost 3 bases and 2 bases, there was a span of 7 bases. CDR3 residues: CASSFGQNYGYTF. CDR3 bases: TGTGCCAGCAGCTTCGGACAGAACTATGGCTACACCTTC.

J is TRBJ1-4 and V is TRBV2; no definite D call. Trimming pared 1 base from V and 0 bases from J, leaving 9 bases between. The length of the CDR3 is 16 residues. CDR1 is SNHLY and CDR2 is FYNNEI in the germline V gene. In nucleotides, the CDR3 is TGTGCCAGCAGTGAAGGGAGGCTTGCAACTAATGAAAAACTGTTTTTT. Protein product: CASSEGRLATNEKLFF.

The chain uses TRBV11-3 and TRBJ2-1; 7 nucleotides align to TRBD2. This CDR3 has 16 residues. The trim removed 5 bases at V and 0 bases at J, leaving 7 bases unmatched. Germline loops: CDR1 SGHNT, CDR2 YENEEA. The CDR3 protein is CASSPRSSGSYNEQFF. The CDR3 coding sequence is TGTGCCAGCAGCCCCCGTTCTAGCGGCTCCTACAATGAGCAGTTCTTC.

The chain joins TRBV28 to TRBJ2-7, with 9 nucleotides matching TRBD1. In germline, CDR1 is MDHEN, CDR2 SYDVKM. V shed 3 bases and J 2 bases; nucleotides not matched to a gene: 5. CDR3 size: 15 residues. CDR3 in amino acids: CASSLGDRVPYEQYF. DNA of the CDR3: TGTGCCAGCAGTTTGGGGGACAGGGTCCCCTACGAGCAGTACTTC. Full variable domain (rest looked up from reference TRBV28 and TRBJ2-7): DVKVTQSSRYLVKRTGEKVFLECVQDMDHENMFWYRQDPGLGLRLIYFSYDVKMKEKGDIPEGYSVSREKKERFSLILESASTNQTSMYLCASSLGDRVPYEQYFGPGTRLTVT.

The rearrangement joins TRBV19 to TRBJ2-7; D may be TRBD2 (5 bases). The CDR3 runs to 13 residues. V was pared by 5 bases and J by 2 bases, with 10 bases between. The germline V gene encodes CDR1 LNHDA and CDR2 SQIVND (reference sequence). The DNA of the CDR3 is TGTGCCAGTAGTGCCGGGGAAACCTACGAGCAGTACTTC. It specifies CASSAGETYEQYF.

The gene calls are TRBV6-5 and TRBJ2-7; TRBD1 agrees at 7 bases. Germline V lookup: CDR1 MNHEY, CDR2 SVGAGI. The CDR3 runs 15 residues. Trimming cost V 1 base and J 4 bases; bases outside gene matches: 7. The CDR3 reads CASSYLGGVRYEQYF. CDR3 coding DNA: TGTGCCAGCAGTTACTTAGGGGGCGTGAGGTACGAGCAGTACTTC.

The rearrangement uses TRBV5-4 and TRBJ1-2, with TRBD1 identical over 8 bases. V shed 5 bases and J 7 bases; nucleotides not matched to a gene: 4. The CDR3 extends over 12 amino acids. CDR1 SGHNT and CDR2 YYREEE come from the germline V gene (reference sequence). This CDR3 reads CASSNTGGGYTF. The CDR3 DNA sequence: TGTGCCAGCAGTAACACAGGGGGTGGCTACACCTTC.